The rows below give T cell receptor beta chains drawn from one sample of a study of regulatory T cells. Assay: immunoSEQ multiplex PCR; the TCRdb copy retains only in-frame clones and omits some. The sample has more than 15,000 clones; around 90% are singletons. Sequenced input: CD8+ T cells sorted from blood. The origin of the receptors is a person aged 18-29 years with CD3G deficiency. CDR3s include the opening cysteine and the closing phenylalanine or tryptophan. D genes are given only for firm matches. Expanded clones are given a class, and other clones once, few, many or no size at all.

D	V	J	size	DNA	CDR3
.	TRBV7-9	TRBJ2-5	.	TGTGCCAGCAGCTTTGGACAGATTAAAGAGACCCAGTACTTC	CASSFGQIKETQYF
.	TRBV7-2	TRBJ2-7	.	TGTGCCAGCAGCTTAGCCGGGTTCGACGAGCAGTACTTC	CASSLAGFDEQYF
TRBD1	TRBV11-2	TRBJ1-2	.	TGTGCCAGCAGCTGGGGACAGGAAGCTAACTATGGCTACACCTTC	CASSWGQEANYGYTF
TRBD1	TRBV7-6	TRBJ1-1	few	TGTGCCAGCAGCTTAGTTGGGACAGGGGGTGACTATGAAGCTTTCTTT	CASSLVGTGGDYEAFF
.	TRBV19	TRBJ2-1	.	TGTGCCAGTAGTATAGGGGCGAACAATGAGCAGTTCTTC	CASSIGANNEQFF
.	TRBV6-5	TRBJ1-1	few	TGTGCCAGCAGTCCCTCGCAAGGACAGCCCGAAGCTTTCTTT	CASSPSQGQPEAFF
.	TRBV5-1	TRBJ1-1	once	TGCGCCAGCAAAGTCGGAGATAACACTGAAGCTTTCTTT	CASKVGDNTEAFF
.	TRBV14	TRBJ2-1	.	TGTGCCAGCAGCCAATCAGGGGTGTTCAATGAGCAGTTCTTC	CASSQSGVFNEQFF
.	TRBV7-3	TRBJ2-3	few	TGTGCCAGCAGCTTACCCGGAGGGCCCACAGATACGCAGTATTTT	CASSLPGGPTDTQYF
.	TRBV7-3	TRBJ2-2	.	TGTGCCAGCAGCGTACCAACCGGGGAGCTGTTTTTT	CASSVPTGELFF
TRBD2	TRBV27	TRBJ2-1	.	TGTGCCAGCAGCACCGGTCAGCGGGGGCCTTACAATGAGCAGTTCTTC	CASSTGQRGPYNEQFF
.	TRBV7-9	TRBJ2-1	.	TGTGCCAGCAGCTTAGCGCCGGGACACAGTGAGCAGTTCTTC	CASSLAPGHSEQFF
TRBD2	TRBV29-1	TRBJ2-7	.	TGCAGCGCCCTTGGGGAGGGGAGTAGTTACGAGCAGTACTTC	CSALGEGSSYEQYF
TRBD1	TRBV5-4	TRBJ2-7	.	TGTGCCAGCAGCTGGGGACAGGGGGCCTACGAGCAGTACTTC	CASSWGQGAYEQYF
TRBD1	TRBV19	TRBJ1-2	.	TGTGCCAGTAGTATTATCGGGACAGCCTATGGCTACACCTTC	CASSIIGTAYGYTF
.	TRBV6-1	TRBJ1-6	.	TGTGCCAGCAGTGAATGGGGGGGGAATTCACCCCTCCACTTT	CASSEWGGNSPLHF
.	TRBV2	TRBJ1-6	.	TGTGCCAGCAGTGTACAGGTAGATTCACCCCTCCACTTT	CASSVQVDSPLHF
TRBD2	TRBV6-1	TRBJ2-2	.	TGTGCCAGCAGACAGACTAGCGGGAGGGCCGGGGAGCTGTTTTTT	CASRQTSGRAGELFF
TRBD1	TRBV7-9	TRBJ2-7	.	TGTGCCAGCAGCAATACCCCCGGGACAGGGAACTACGAGCAGTACTTC	CASSNTPGTGNYEQYF
.	TRBV25-1	TRBJ1-5	.	TGTGCCAGCAGTTCATATGGGGATCGGGGTAGTGGCAATCAGCCCCAGCATTTT	CASSSYGDRGSGNQPQHF
.	TRBV7-9	TRBJ2-3	few	TGTGCCAGCAGCTTAGCAGGCTTCGATACGCAGTATTTT	CASSLAGFDTQYF
TRBD2	TRBV7-9	TRBJ2-5	.	TGTGCCAGCAGCTTTGAGGGGAGAGCGGGATTGAAGACCCAGTACTTC	CASSFEGRAGLKTQYF
.	TRBV10-2	TRBJ1-6	.	TGCGCCAGCAGTGAACGGGGCACAGGTCCTAATTCACCCCTCCACTTT	CASSERGTGPNSPLHF
.	TRBV27	TRBJ2-1	.	TGTGCCTCCTGGGGGGAAAATGAGCAGTTCTTC	CASWGENEQFF
TRBD2	TRBV5-4	TRBJ2-5	.	TGTGCCAGCAGCTTGGTTAGCGGGACCCAAGAGACCCAGTACTTC	CASSLVSGTQETQYF
.	TRBV7-9	TRBJ2-5	once	TGTGCCAGCAGCTACCCTTCACGCCGGGGCCAGTACTTC	CASSYPSRRGQYF
.	TRBV5-4	TRBJ1-1	once	TGTGCCAGCAGCTTGGGACCGACCACTGAAGCTTTCTTT	CASSLGPTTEAFF